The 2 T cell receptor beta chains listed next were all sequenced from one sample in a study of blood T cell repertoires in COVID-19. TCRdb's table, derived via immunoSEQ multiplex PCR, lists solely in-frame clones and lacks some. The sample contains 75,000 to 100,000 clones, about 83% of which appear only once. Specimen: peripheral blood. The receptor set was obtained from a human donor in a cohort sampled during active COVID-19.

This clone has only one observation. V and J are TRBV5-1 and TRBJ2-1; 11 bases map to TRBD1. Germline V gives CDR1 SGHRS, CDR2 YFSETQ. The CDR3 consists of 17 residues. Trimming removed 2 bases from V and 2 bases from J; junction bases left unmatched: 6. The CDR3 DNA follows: TGCGCCAGCAGCTTCTATTGGACAGGGGGCCCCTACAATGAGCAGTTCTTC. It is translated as CASSFYWTGGPYNEQFF.

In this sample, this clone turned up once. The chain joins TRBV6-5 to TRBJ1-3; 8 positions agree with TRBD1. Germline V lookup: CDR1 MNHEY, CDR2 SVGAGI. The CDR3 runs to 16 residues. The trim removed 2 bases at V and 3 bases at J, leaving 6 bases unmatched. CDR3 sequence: CASSYASGGFGNTIYF. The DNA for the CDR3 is TGTGCCAGCAGTTACGCCTCAGGGGGCTTTGGAAACACCATATATTTT.